Described below is a single T cell receptor (beta chain) sequence and its context. This entry belongs to a study of control samples from healthy donors and cancer patients. Measured with immunoSEQ multiplex PCR; TCRdb has only the in-frame clones, and not every one. This sample yields about 12,000 clones, of which approximately 88% are seen a single time; roughly 2.7% belongs to the top ten. V lost 4 bases and J lost 1; bases outside the gene matches: 5. The CDR3 runs 15 residues. Germline CDR1 MNHEY, CDR2 SVGAGI. The gene calls are TRBV6-5 and TRBJ1-1, with 8 bases lining up with TRBD1. The clonotype originates from a male donor with melanoma. Sequencing was performed on formalin-fixed, paraffin-embedded tissue. The CDR3 region is CASSWSRGQNTEAFF. For the CDR3, the DNA is TGTGCCAGCAGTTGGTCCAGGGGGCAGAACACTGAAGCTTTCTTT.